Sequencing of this TCR beta chain was carried out in a study of blood T cell repertoires in COVID-19. Original analysis: Estimation of nucleated cell counts relied on the amplification of reference gene primers. Method: immunoSEQ multiplex PCR; TCRdb's copy keeps in-frame clones and lacks some. From that table come the V and J calls and clone size; the DNA was used to work out D and trimming. This table holds 200,000 to 250,000 clones, roughly 82% found once. The V segment lost 4 bases and the J segment 4 bases; nucleotides outside the gene matches: 10. The germline gives CDR1 MDHEN, CDR2 SYDVKM. The CDR3 extends over 15 amino acids.

Sequencing was carried out using peripheral blood. The V and J genes are TRBV28 and TRBJ2-7; TRBD1 aligns across 7 bases. This clonotype was obtained from a woman in her thirties or forties who had recovered from COVID-19. The CDR3 reads CASSSQGSTPYEQYF. CDR3 coding DNA: TGTGCCAGCAGTTCACAGGGGTCGACTCCTTACGAGCAGTACTTC.